The next 28 T cell receptor beta chains were all read from a single sample in a study of human T cells and chemical hapten exposure. As for time point: pre-sensitization, week 0. Treatment noted: therapeutic diphenylcyclopropenone sensitization with weekly scalp DPC. MiXCR, run by TCRdb on the RACE reads, gives a single entry per CDR3 protein. This table has more than 250,000 distinct CDR3 sequences, approximately 7.5% appearing once. The sequencing here drew on whole blood, taken in connection with sensitization to the hapten diphenylcyclopropenone (DPC). The receptors derive from a young man with alopecia areata. Some clones in this sample may be carry-over from other donors' samples.

V gene TRBV6-2 or TRBV6-3 combines with J gene TRBJ1-6; 9 positions match TRBD1. Germline V lookup: CDR1 MNHEY, CDR2 SVGEGT. The CDR3 runs to 15 residues. V shed 6 bases and J 10 bases; nucleotides not matched to a gene: 10. Here the CDR3 DNA reads TGTGCCAGCAGAGCTCTACAGGGGGCGGAATCACCCCTCCACTTT. Translated: CASRALQGAESPLHF.

This clonotype was counted at least ten times. The genes are TRBV21-1 and TRBJ1-1. TRBV21-1 is assigned pseudogene status. CDR3 length equals 13 residues. CDR3 in amino acids: CASSKEDNTEAFF. The CDR3 DNA follows: TGTGCCAGCAGCAAAGAGGATAACACTGAAGCTTTCTTT.

This clonotype has at least ten counts. This chain uses TRBV14 with TRBJ1-5; D is ambiguous. Per the germline V gene, CDR1 is SGHDN and CDR2 is FVKESK. The CDR3 spans 16 residues. V lost 1 base, J lost 5 bases, and 15 bases lay in between. The CDR3 coding sequence is TGTGCCAGCAGCCAAGTCGGAGGGAGCCTTGATCAGCCCCAGCATTTT. This codes for CASSQVGGSLDQPQHF.

This clonotype was seen a handful of times. The chain links TRBV20-1 to TRBJ2-1; D perhaps matches TRBD2 (5 bases). There are 13 residues in the CDR3. V lost 0 bases to trimming and J lost 9 bases, with 12 bases between them. Germline CDR1 and CDR2: DFQATT and SNEGSKA (reference sequence). CDR3 loop: CSARDGWETEQFF. As DNA, the CDR3 is TGCAGTGCTAGAGATGGTTGGGAGACTGAGCAGTTCTTC.

This clonotype showed up many times. The rearrangement joins TRBV20-1 to TRBJ1-5, with D perhaps matching TRBD1 (5 bases). The CDR3 contains 13 residues. Germline values: CDR1 DFQATT, CDR2 SNEGSKA (reference sequence). V gave up 3 bases and J gave up 7 bases, with 13 bases separating them. The CDR3 DNA is TGCAGTGCTAGCGCCAGGGACCGGCAGCCCCAGCATTTT. Amino acid sequence: CSASARDRQPQHF.

This clonotype has just a few counts. J is TRBJ1-1 and V is TRBV7-2; D is perhaps TRBD1 (6 bases). This CDR3 contains 16 residues. CDR1 is SGHTA, CDR2 FQGNSA, per germline. Trimming pared 4 bases from V and 3 bases from J, leaving 18 bases between. The CDR3 here is CASSSLTTGRYTEAFF. CDR3 coding DNA: TGTGCCAGCAGCTCTTTAACCACAGGGCGCTACACTGAAGCTTTCTTT.

This clonotype has a count of ten or more. V is TRBV4-2 and J is TRBJ2-7, with TRBD1 identical over 9 bases. CDR3 length: 15 residues. The trim removed 10 bases at V and 5 bases at J, leaving 15 bases unmatched. CDR1 is LGHNA, CDR2 YNFKEQ, per germline. The CDR3 nucleotides are TGTGCCACCTCCCCCTCCGGGACAGGGTTTCACGAGCAGTACTTC. It translates to CATSPSGTGFHEQYF.

In this sample, this clonotype turned up a few times. The rearrangement links TRBV9 to TRBJ1-3; weak D call: TRBD1 (5 bases). Germline values: CDR1 SGDLS, CDR2 YYNGEE. The CDR3 is 15 residues long. V was clipped by 1 base and J by 0 bases, with 8 bases between them. CDR3 DNA: TGTGCCAGCAGCGTACAGGGATTCTCTGGAAACACCATATATTTT. It specifies CASSVQGFSGNTIYF.

Ten or more counts support this clonotype. The chain is built from TRBV21-1 and TRBJ2-6; TRBD1, the D gene given by the table, was not confirmed from the DNA. TRBV21-1 is designated a pseudogene. The CDR3 has 17 amino acids. DNA for the CDR3: TGTGCCAGCAGCTTCAACCCGGGAGACTCTGGGGCCAACGTCCTGACTTTC. Protein sequence: CASSFNPGDSGANVLTF.

The chain couples TRBV3-1 to TRBJ1-2; D is uncertain. Germline CDR1 reads LGHDT; CDR2 reads YNNKEL (reference sequence). Trimming took off 1 base at V and 0 bases at J, with 12 bases between the two ends. This CDR3 has 16 residues. DNA of the CDR3: TGTGCCAGCAGCCAAGGGGCCGGGGAGGCTAACTATGGCTACACCTTC. Protein product: CASSQGAGEANYGYTF.

This clonotype was counted at least ten times. This chain links TRBV27 with TRBJ2-1; tentatively, D is TRBD2 (6 bases). This CDR3 spans 12 amino acids. The V and J ends lost 4 bases and 5 bases respectively, with 6 bases between them. The V gene's germline CDR1 is MNHEY and CDR2 SMNVEV (reference sequence). The chain's CDR3 is CASSWRDNEQFF. CDR3 coding DNA: TGTGCCAGCAGTTGGAGGGACAATGAGCAGTTCTTC.

This clonotype was counted at least ten times. The genes are TRBV5-1 and TRBJ1-2; unclear D gene. Trimming removed 4 bases at V and 7 bases at J, with 23 bases between. CDR1 and CDR2 from the germline V gene are SGHRS and YFSETQ. This CDR3 is 16 amino acids long. In DNA form, the CDR3 reads TGCGCCAGCAGCCCGGGCGAGCCAGGCCGAAAAGGTGGCTACACCTTC. It codes for CASSPGEPGRKGGYTF. Drawing the rest from reference TRBV5-1 and TRBJ1-2, the complete variable domain is KAGVTQTPRYLIKTRGQQVTLSCSPISGHRSVSWYQQTPGQGLQFLFEYFSETQRNKGNFPGRFSGRQFSNSRSEMNVSTLELGDSALYLCASSPGEPGRKGGYTFGSGTRLTVV.

In its sample, this clonotype was seen once. V gene TRBV7-7 combines with J gene TRBJ2-5, with D uncertain. CDR1 SSHAT and CDR2 FNYEAQ come from the germline V gene (reference sequence). V was shortened by 5 bases and J by 3 bases, with 16 bases between the two germline ends. The CDR3 contains 15 residues. The CDR3 sequence is CASSINPDGEETQYF. CDR3 in DNA: TGTGCCAGCAGCATTAACCCGGACGGCGAAGAGACCCAGTACTTC.

The rearrangement joins TRBV5-1 to TRBJ2-1; no definite D call. CDR1 is SGHRS, CDR2 YFSETQ, per germline. This CDR3 has 14 residues. Trimming removed 0 bases at V and 7 bases at J, with 11 bases between. The CDR3 DNA reads TGCGCCAGCAGCTTGGCTGTTGTGGGGAATGAGCAGTTCTTC. This sequence encodes CASSLAVVGNEQFF.

The chain couples TRBV5-1 to TRBJ1-1; tentatively, D is TRBD1 (5 bases). V lost 4 bases and J 1 base, leaving 8 bases between the germline ends. Per germline, CDR1 SGHRS and CDR2 YFSETQ. CDR3 size: 13 residues. This CDR3 is CASSPDKNTEAFF. CDR3 nucleotide sequence: TGCGCCAGCAGCCCGGACAAGAACACTGAAGCTTTCTTT.

This clonotype has a handful of counts. V and J are TRBV6-2 or TRBV6-3 and TRBJ1-5; 7 nucleotides line up with TRBD1. Trimming took 4 bases from V and 1 from J; bases not matched to a gene: 4. CDR1 MNHEY and CDR2 SVGEGT come from the germline V gene. The CDR3 totals 15 residues. The chain's CDR3 is CASSSAGGSNQPQHF. DNA of the CDR3: TGTGCCAGCAGTTCCGCAGGGGGGAGCAATCAGCCCCAGCATTTT.

In its sample, this clonotype was seen a few times. The chain couples TRBV4-3 to TRBJ2-4, with TRBD1 matching over 11 bases. The CDR3 totals 16 residues. Germline loops: CDR1 LGHNA, CDR2 YSLEER. With 0 bases clipped from V and 8 bases from J, the junction kept 6 bases outside the gene matches. CDR3 amino acids: CASSQDRGTGGDIQYF. The CDR3 region has the DNA TGCGCCAGCAGCCAAGATCGAGGGACAGGGGGGGACATTCAGTACTTC.

This clonotype was observed a few times. V is TRBV29-1 and J is TRBJ2-1; TRBD1 might be the D (6 bases). Germline lookup yields CDR1 SQVTM and CDR2 ANQGSEA. The ends were cut back, 7 bases at V and 7 bases at J, with 20 bases in the middle. The CDR3 is made up of 14 amino acids. In DNA, the CDR3 is TGCAGCGCAGCGACAGGTTGGGCGGAAAATGAGCAGTTCTTC. This encodes CSAATGWAENEQFF.

This clonotype was observed a handful of times. The chain carries TRBV4-3 and TRBJ2-1; D perhaps matches TRBD1 (7 bases). CDR3 length: 18 residues. V lost 4 bases, J lost 1 base, and 20 bases lay in between. Germline V gene data show CDR1 as LGHNA and CDR2 as YSLEER. The CDR3 spells CASSLGGRGAGSYNEQFF. In DNA form, the CDR3 reads TGCGCCAGCAGCCTAGGGGGCAGGGGGGCAGGGTCCTACAATGAGCAGTTCTTC.

This clonotype was found many times. The rearrangement links TRBV28 to TRBJ2-1, with 10 bases lining up with TRBD2. Germline loops: CDR1 MDHEN, CDR2 SYDVKM. V lost 7 bases and J lost 7; bases outside the gene matches: 10. The CDR3 length is 15 residues. The CDR3 nucleotides read TGTGCCAGCAAGGGCATAGAGCGGGGGGGTAATGAGCAGTTCTTC. Its translation: CASKGIERGGNEQFF.

This clonotype was picked up a small number of times. This chain connects TRBV27 to TRBJ1-5, with D unclear. This CDR3 has 15 amino acids. V lost 6 bases and J lost 4, with 16 bases in between. Germline loops: CDR1 MNHEY, CDR2 SMNVEV (reference sequence). The CDR3 is CASSPHQGRNQPQHF. The CDR3 DNA reads TGTGCCAGCAGCCCCCATCAAGGGAGAAATCAGCCCCAGCATTTT.

This chain links TRBV14 with TRBJ2-7; D is ambiguous. This CDR3 has 14 amino acids. Germline CDR1 and CDR2: SGHDN and FVKESK. V was cut by 3 bases and J by 0 bases, with 9 bases left in between. The CDR3 DNA reads TGTGCCAGCAGCCAGGGCTCTGGCTCCTACGAGCAGTACGTC. Its protein product is CASSQGSGSYEQYV.

This clonotype appeared a few times. This rearrangement joins TRBV12-3 or TRBV12-4 to TRBJ1-1; D remains ambiguous. V was clipped by 3 bases and J by 2 bases, with 10 bases between them. The CDR3 has 14 residues. Here the CDR3 reads CASSFIGFNTEAFF. In nucleotides, the CDR3 is TGTGCCAGCAGTTTCATAGGGTTCAACACTGAAGCTTTCTTT.

Points on this clonotype: Since no conserved phenylalanine or tryptophan closes the CDR3, a read error is the likely cause. The chain has TRBV5-1 and TRBJ1-2, with 9 bases fitting TRBD1. This CDR3 spans 14 amino acids. Trimming removed 2 bases from V and 6 bases from J; junction bases left unmatched: 5. Germline-derived CDR1 and CDR2 are SGHRS and YFSETQ. The CDR3 sequence: CASSLQGASDGYTL. The CDR3 DNA reads TGCGCCAGCAGCTTACAGGGGGCTAGCGATGGCTACACCTTA.

This clonotype was detected only a few times. V usage is TRBV9 and J usage is TRBJ1-2, with D uncertain. Germline lookup yields CDR1 SGDLS and CDR2 YYNGEE. V was trimmed by 3 bases and J by 7 bases, leaving 22 bases between them. The CDR3 is made up of 16 amino acids. CDR3 sequence: CASSAQSWTAPPGYTF. The CDR3 DNA follows: TGTGCCAGCAGCGCCCAATCCTGGACGGCCCCCCCTGGCTACACCTTC.

V is TRBV6-2 or TRBV6-3 and J is TRBJ2-2; unclear D gene. The CDR3 spans 15 residues. V lost 7 bases, J lost 1 base, and 13 bases lay in between. Germline V gives CDR1 MNHEY, CDR2 SVGEGT. The CDR3 reads CASTGTDWNTGELFF. CDR3 sequence (DNA): TGTGCCAGCACCGGAACAGACTGGAACACCGGGGAGCTGTTTTTT.

Many counts were recorded for this clonotype. J is TRBJ2-1 and V is TRBV20-1; D is ambiguous. From germline, CDR1 is DFQATT and CDR2 SNEGSKA (reference sequence). Trimming cost V 4 bases and J 0 bases, with 13 bases left between them. The CDR3 has 15 residues. The CDR3 DNA follows: TGCAGTGCTACTAGTGGATCGAGCTCCTACAATGAGCAGTTCTTC. This gives the protein CSATSGSSSYNEQFF.

The table lists this clonotype with a few counts. J is TRBJ2-1 and V is TRBV29-1, with D possibly matching TRBD1 (6 bases). Trimming took 1 base from V and 8 from J, leaving 12 bases between them. The CDR3 consists of 13 residues. Germline values: CDR1 SQVTM, CDR2 ANQGSEA. The CDR3 nucleotides are TGCAGCGTTGAAGTGGACAGAGGGGATGAGCAGTTCTTC. Protein: CSVEVDRGDEQFF.